This TCR beta chain is from a study of T-cell reconstitution after alpha-beta-depleted transplantation in children. Points from the study as a whole: Surviving recipient T cells and thymic progenitors accounted for the high day-60 TCRbeta diversity observed in some patients. The study reportedly traced alpha-beta T cells about two months after transplant to several hundred expanded graft clones. The authors attributed T-cell counts and diversity one year after transplant mostly to newly produced T cells.

This clonotype was seen many times. Its antigen remains unidentified. V was pared by 1 base and J by 12 bases, with 7 bases between. Germline CDR1 DFQATT, CDR2 SNEGSKA (reference sequence). The CDR3 is made up of 10 amino acids. Molecular barcoding with unique molecular identifiers was used for the TCRbeta library. Using its own MiXCR run on the PCR reads, TCRdb lists one record per CDR3 protein. The sample has roughly 670,000 distinct CDR3 sequences; around 12% are singletons. J is TRBJ2-1 and V is TRBV20-1; D uncertain. This material consisted of PBMCs, taken before TCRalphabeta/CD19-depleted stem cell transplant. The sequence was obtained from a girl aged 2 to 9 with congenital amegakaryocytic thrombocytopenia, due to receive a stem cell transplant. CDR3 DNA sequence: TGCAGTGCTAGAGTGGGCATGCAGTTCTTC. This sequence encodes CSARVGMQFF.